Presented here are 10 T cell receptor beta chains from one specimen sequenced in a study of sequential checkpoint blockade in melanoma. Profiling relied on immunoSEQ multiplex PCR, and the TCRdb table lists in-frame clones only, not all of them. The data contain under 15,000 clones, about four fifths of them singletons. This sample's treatment: randomized to nivolumab then ipilimumab (arm A) or the reverse (arm B). The specimen comprised CD8+ T cells sorted from blood (inferred from file names), sampled from a patient given nivolumab and ipilimumab in sequence. All receptors derive from a human donor with melanoma.

The chain carries TRBV4-3 and TRBJ2-7; a possible D gene is TRBD1 (5 bases). This CDR3 has 15 residues. V was cut by 1 base and J by 1 base, with 11 bases left in between. Germline CDR1 is LGHNA and CDR2 is YSLEER. The CDR3 DNA is TGCGCCAGCAGCCAAGTTAGGGGCAGTTCCTACGAGCAGTACTTC. The encoded protein is CASSQVRGSSYEQYF.

Regarding this clone: Other DNA sequences of this sample code for an identical CDR3. CDR3 sequence (DNA): TGTGCCAGCAGCGGTAGCGGTCGGCCCCAAGAGACCCAGTACTTC. It specifies CASSGSGRPQETQYF. The gene calls are TRBV9 and TRBJ2-5; TRBD2 might be the D (6 bases). Germline CDR1 SGDLS, CDR2 YYNGEE. CDR3 length: 15 amino acids. The V gene lost 3 bases and the J gene lost 1 base, with 13 bases spanning the gap.

This clone was detected a few times. The chain carries TRBV7-9 and TRBJ2-3, with 9 bases that match TRBD1. CDR1 and CDR2 (germline): SEHNR, FQNEAQ (reference sequence). V lost 5 bases and J lost 4; bases outside the gene matches: 13. The CDR3 is 17 residues long. The CDR3 DNA reads as TGTGCCAGCAGCCAACACGCCCGGACAGGGGACGCAGATACGCAGTATTTT. Translation gives CASSQHARTGDADTQYF.

This chain uses TRBV9 with TRBJ1-2; D possibly corresponds to TRBD1 (6 bases). The V gene lost 5 bases and the J gene lost 2 bases, with 19 bases spanning the gap. CDR1 and CDR2 (germline): SGDLS, YYNGEE. CDR3 length: 16 residues. The CDR3 coding sequence is TGTGCCAGCAGACGAACAGGGTTCCCGGGAAACTATGGCTACACCTTC. The encoded protein is CASRRTGFPGNYGYTF.

The gene calls are TRBV27 and TRBJ2-4; 7 bases are a match to TRBD1. This CDR3 has 14 amino acids. Losses at the gene ends were 6 bases for V and 4 bases for J; bases not matched to a gene: 6. From germline, CDR1 is MNHEY and CDR2 SMNVEV (reference sequence). The CDR3 DNA sequence: TGTGCCAGCAGACGATCGGGACAGAAAAACATTCAGTACTTC. This sequence encodes CASRRSGQKNIQYF.

The genes are TRBV7-9 and TRBJ2-5; 7 positions agree with TRBD1. Germline V CDR1 and CDR2: SEHNR, FQNEAQ (reference sequence). The junction had 4 bases not matched to a gene; V was cut back by 5 bases and J by 1 base. The CDR3 is 14 amino acids. The CDR3 sequence: CASSPNRGQETQYF. The CDR3 nucleotides read TGTGCCAGCAGCCCTAACAGGGGCCAAGAGACCCAGTACTTC.

The V call is TRBV6-6, the J call TRBJ1-2; D perhaps matches TRBD1 (5 bases). This CDR3 spans 14 amino acids. Trimming left V 8 bases short and J 7 bases short, with 20 bases between. Germline lookup yields CDR1 MNHNY and CDR2 SVGAGI (reference sequence). This CDR3 is CASPTRGIRFGYTF. The CDR3 DNA sequence: TGTGCCAGCCCAACTCGGGGGATCCGTTTTGGCTACACCTTC.

This clone turned up a few times. The rearrangement joins TRBV7-9 to TRBJ1-2; 8 bases match TRBD1. Trimming at V came to 0 bases and at J to 3 bases, leaving 6 bases not matched to a gene. CDR3 size: 16 residues. CDR1 is SEHNR and CDR2 is FQNEAQ in the germline V gene (reference sequence). The CDR3, as DNA: TGTGCCAGCAGCTTAGCCTACACGGACAGGGACTATGGCTACACCTTC. Protein: CASSLAYTDRDYGYTF.

The rearrangement joins TRBV29-1 to TRBJ2-3, with 10 bases fitting TRBD1. V lost 5 bases, J lost 1 base, and 12 bases stayed unmatched. The CDR3 extends over 17 amino acids. CDR1 is SQVTM, CDR2 ANQGSEA, per germline. CDR3: CSVRGDRGLSRTDTQYF. In DNA, the CDR3 is TGCAGCGTTCGGGGGGACAGGGGACTCTCACGCACAGATACGCAGTATTTT.

There are a few counts of this clone. V usage is TRBV7-8 and J usage is TRBJ2-4, with D unresolved. V lost 1 base and J 0 bases, leaving 10 bases between the germline ends. The CDR3 extends over 16 amino acids. Per germline, CDR1 SGHVS and CDR2 FQNEAQ. Here the CDR3 reads CASSLGRRLAKNIQYF. In DNA form, the CDR3 reads TGTGCCAGCAGCTTAGGGCGGCGTCTAGCCAAAAACATTCAGTACTTC.